The following is a T cell receptor beta chain sequence with its context. What it binds is unknown. The CDR3 spans 16 residues. The germline gives CDR1 LNHDA, CDR2 SQIVND (reference sequence). V trimming: 5 bases; J trimming: 4 bases; junction bases outside the gene matches: 5. The entry originates in a study of cytomegalovirus exposure and HLA in healthy donors. PCR employed 60 Vbeta and 13 Jbeta primers. Generated by immunoSEQ multiplex PCR, the TCRdb table keeps only in-frame clones and is missing some. The repertoire holds roughly 67,000 clones, with 75% as singletons. Overall study findings and caveats: In a later analysis, at a false discovery rate of 0.05, roughly 17,000 TCR beta sequences matched HLA alleles. A later analysis found common viral pathogens apparently linked to several of the most significant clusters.

The TCR was taken from a man aged 60 to 75 in good health and CMV-seropositive. This rearrangement joins TRBV19 to TRBJ2-1; the match to TRBD2 covers 13 bases. The specimen was PBMCs. The CDR3 sequence is CASSGRLAGGYNEQFF. CDR3 bases: TGTGCCAGTAGTGGACGACTAGCGGGGGGATACAATGAGCAGTTCTTC.